What follows are 30 T cell receptor beta chains derived from one specimen sequenced in a study of T-cell reconstitution after alpha-beta-depleted transplantation in children. Unique molecular identifiers were incorporated when the TCRbeta library was constructed. TCRdb analysed the PCR reads with MiXCR anew, one entry per CDR3 protein. This table holds roughly 340,000 distinct CDR3 sequences, about 16% found once. Specimen: PBMCs, mostly from graft donor cells, collected 360 days after TCRalphabeta/CD19-depleted stem cell transplant. All receptors come from a male patient between 2 and 15 years old who had a stem cell transplant for acute lymphoblastic leukemia, so the T cells may come from the graft donor.

The genes are TRBV5-1 and TRBJ2-3; maybe TRBD1 (7 bases). The V end lost 3 bases, the J end lost 0 bases, and 14 bases lay between the germline ends. CDR3 size: 16 residues. Germline values: CDR1 SGHRS, CDR2 YFSETQ. The CDR3 reads CASSSVAGQSTDTQYF. The CDR3 nucleotides read TGCGCCAGCAGCTCGGTCGCGGGACAGAGCACAGATACGCAGTATTTT.

The chain combines TRBV7-9 with TRBJ1-5, with 7 bases lining up with TRBD1. Germline lookup yields CDR1 SEHNR and CDR2 FQNEAQ (reference sequence). The CDR3 is made up of 12 amino acids. Trimming removed 1 base from V and 15 bases from J; junction bases left unmatched: 6. The CDR3 protein is CASSLEGGGLHF. In nucleotides, the CDR3 is TGTGCCAGCAGCTTAGAAGGGGGCGGGCTGCATTTT.

This clonotype was counted at least ten times. The CDR3 region has the DNA TGTGCCATTTCGCTTACGTTGGTAGCGGACAACAATGAGCAGTTCTTC. This codes for CAISLTLVADNNEQFF. The chain is built from TRBV6-2 or TRBV6-3 and TRBJ2-1, with D possibly TRBD2 on 6 matching bases. The CDR3 loop spans 16 amino acids. V lost 10 bases and J lost 5, with 24 bases in between. Germline CDR1 and CDR2: MNHEY and SVGEGT.

The V and J genes are TRBV28 and TRBJ2-6, with 8 bases that match TRBD1. This CDR3 contains 18 residues. J gave up 2 bases and V 2 bases, and 8 bases lay outside the gene matches. The germline V gene encodes CDR1 MDHEN and CDR2 SYDVKM. This CDR3 is CASSLTAGGIAGANVLTF. Written as DNA, the CDR3 is TGTGCCAGCAGTTTAACGGCAGGGGGCATCGCTGGGGCCAACGTCCTGACTTTC. Complete variable domain (other parts from reference TRBV28 and TRBJ2-6): DVKVTQSSRYLVKRTGEKVFLECVQDMDHENMFWYRQDPGLGLRLIYFSYDVKMKEKGDIPEGYSVSREKKERFSLILESASTNQTSMYLCASSLTAGGIAGANVLTFGAGSRLTVL.

V is TRBV7-2 and J is TRBJ1-1, with no clear D. The CDR3 is made up of 13 amino acids. V gave up 4 bases and J gave up 4 bases, with 10 bases separating them. CDR1 SGHTA and CDR2 FQGNSA come from the germline V gene. This CDR3 is CASSYGWGTEAFF. CDR3 bases: TGTGCCAGCAGCTACGGTTGGGGCACTGAAGCTTTCTTT.

CDR3 DNA: TGCAGTGTCCATCTAGCGGGGTTCACAGATACGCAGTATTTT. Translating gives CSVHLAGFTDTQYF. The V and J genes are TRBV20-1 and TRBJ2-3, with TRBD2 identical over 9 bases. CDR3 length: 14 amino acids. V was pared by 7 bases and J by 2 bases, with 7 bases of the junction left unmatched. Germline CDR1 and CDR2: DFQATT and SNEGSKA (reference sequence).

This clonotype has only a few counts. The V call is TRBV11-2, the J call TRBJ2-1, with 7 positions matching TRBD2. This CDR3 has 15 residues. The V segment lost 2 bases and the J segment 8 bases; nucleotides outside the gene matches: 9. From germline, CDR1 is SGHAT and CDR2 FQNNGV. CDR3 DNA sequence: TGTGCCAGCAGCTTACATAGCGGGTCAGGGCATGAGCAGTTCTTC. It translates to CASSLHSGSGHEQFF.

The chain links TRBV5-1 to TRBJ2-5; 7 positions match TRBD2. V shed 3 bases, J shed 1 base, and the junction held 6 bases outside the gene matches. The CDR3 is 15 residues long. The germline CDR1 and CDR2 sequences are SGHRS and YFSETQ. CDR3 coding DNA: TGCGCCAGCAGCTCCCCGGGACTACTCCAAGAGACCCAGTACTTC. Its translation: CASSSPGLLQETQYF.

This clonotype came up many times. The rearrangement joins TRBV28 to TRBJ2-1; tentatively, D is TRBD1 or TRBD2 (5 bases each). The CDR3 sequence is 16 residues long. The V end was cut by 1 base, the J end by 5 bases, with 15 bases between. In germline, CDR1 is MDHEN, CDR2 SYDVKM. CDR3 in amino acids: CASSLLAGSVDNEQFF. In DNA, the CDR3 is TGTGCCAGCAGTTTATTGGCAGGGAGTGTCGACAATGAGCAGTTCTTC.

The rearrangement joins TRBV3-1 to TRBJ2-1; D possibly corresponds to TRBD2 (6 bases). CDR1 and CDR2 (germline): LGHDT, YNNKEL (reference sequence). V was shortened by 11 bases and J by 7 bases, with 30 bases between the two germline ends. This CDR3 has 17 amino acids. CDR3: CASCQVEREGGGNEQFF. The CDR3 nucleotides read TGTGCCTCCTGCCAAGTCGAGAGGGAAGGAGGAGGGAATGAGCAGTTCTTC.

This clonotype was seen only a few times. The V call is TRBV5-1, the J call TRBJ1-2; tentatively, D is TRBD1 (5 bases). The CDR3 totals 15 residues. Germline V gene lookup returns CDR1 SGHRS and CDR2 YFSETQ. Trimming cost V 3 bases and J 0 bases, with 12 bases left between them. This CDR3 reads CASSSVVGANYGYTF. The CDR3 coding sequence is TGCGCCAGCAGCTCCGTAGTGGGGGCTAACTATGGCTACACCTTC.

V is TRBV6-2 or TRBV6-3 and J is TRBJ2-3; TRBD2 might be the D (5 bases). V lost 2 bases and J lost 4, with 10 bases in between. Germline-derived CDR1 and CDR2 are MNHEY and SVGEGT. This CDR3 contains 14 residues. CDR3 protein: CASSYRGSADTQYF. The CDR3 DNA is TGTGCCAGCAGTTACCGAGGGAGCGCAGATACGCAGTATTTT.

This sequence joins TRBV12-3 or TRBV12-4 and TRBJ2-3; D is possibly TRBD1 or TRBD2 (5 bases each). V was clipped by 0 bases and J by 7 bases, with 8 bases between them. This CDR3 is built from 13 residues. The DNA of the CDR3 is TGTGCCAGCAGTTTAGCCGAGGGGTATACGCAGTATTTT. As protein: CASSLAEGYTQYF.

The rearrangement uses TRBV4-3 and TRBJ2-1; a weak D match, TRBD2 (6 bases). The germline V and J ends were trimmed by 3 bases and 5 bases, with 17 bases remaining between them. This CDR3 spans 16 amino acids. CDR1 is LGHNA and CDR2 is YSLEER in the germline V gene. The CDR3 protein is CASSQGSGSANNEQFF. The CDR3 bases are TGCGCCAGCAGCCAGGGTTCCGGGAGCGCTAACAATGAGCAGTTCTTC.

This clonotype has a handful of counts. This chain uses TRBV27 with TRBJ2-6, with D perhaps matching TRBD2 (5 bases). The CDR3 runs 16 residues. V gave up 3 bases and J gave up 2 bases, with 11 bases separating them. The germline CDR1 and CDR2 sequences are MNHEY and SMNVEV (reference sequence). The CDR3: CASSLSGSPGANVLTF. The DNA of the CDR3 is TGTGCCAGCAGTTTGTCGGGGAGCCCTGGGGCCAACGTCCTGACTTTC.

The chain employs TRBV15 and TRBJ1-2; D is ambiguous. The CDR3 loop spans 12 amino acids. Germline values: CDR1 LNHNV, CDR2 YYDKDF (reference sequence). V lost 0 bases and J lost 8, with 7 bases in between. CDR3 coding DNA: TGTGCCACCAGCAGAGACTTAGACGGCTACACCTTC. This gives the protein CATSRDLDGYTF.

This sequence joins TRBV28 and TRBJ1-5; D perhaps matches TRBD1 (5 bases). V gave up 3 bases and J gave up 3 bases, with 18 bases separating them. The length of the CDR3 is 17 residues. Germline values: CDR1 MDHEN, CDR2 SYDVKM. In DNA, the CDR3 is TGTGCCAGCAGTTTGGTCCCAGGGTGGGAGGCCAATCAGCCCCAGCATTTT. Translated: CASSLVPGWEANQPQHF.

The table lists this clonotype with a few counts. The chain has TRBV7-9 and TRBJ2-1, with 10 bases identical to TRBD2. The CDR3 consists of 15 residues. Trimming took 2 bases from V and 4 from J; bases not matched to a gene: 2. Germline V gene lookup returns CDR1 SEHNR and CDR2 FQNEAQ (reference sequence). CDR3 in amino acids: CASSLKREGYNEQFF. The DNA of the CDR3 is TGTGCCAGCAGCTTAAAGCGGGAGGGTTACAATGAGCAGTTCTTC.

This clonotype was observed a handful of times. This chain joins TRBV2 and TRBJ2-5, with D perhaps being TRBD1 or TRBD2 (5 bases each). Germline V gene data show CDR1 as SNHLY and CDR2 as FYNNEI. Deletions cut 8 bases from V and 5 bases from J, with 18 bases between. There are 14 residues in the CDR3. DNA for the CDR3: TGTGCCAGCGTGAAGGGGCGGACGGGGGAGACCCAGTACTTC. It is translated as CASVKGRTGETQYF.

Ten or more counts support this clonotype. The rearrangement uses TRBV7-6 and TRBJ2-7, with a weak D call TRBD2 (6 bases). V lost 4 bases and J lost 3, with 16 bases in between. Germline V gives CDR1 SGHVS, CDR2 FNYEAQ. This CDR3 region has 15 residues. Written as DNA, the CDR3 is TGTGCCAGCAGCTGGGGTGACGGGGAGGACTACGAGCAGTACTTC. Its translation: CASSWGDGEDYEQYF.

This clonotype was counted between two and nine times. CDR3 region: CASSYSGFTEAFF. In DNA, the CDR3 is TGTGCCAGCAGTTACTCGGGGTTCACTGAAGCTTTCTTT. This chain connects TRBV6-5 to TRBJ1-1; D call uncertain. V lost 0 bases, J lost 4 bases, and 6 bases lay in between. CDR1 is MNHEY, CDR2 SVGAGI, per germline. There are 13 residues in the CDR3.

This chain connects TRBV4-1 to TRBJ2-5, with 11 bases identical to TRBD2. V was clipped by 4 bases and J by 4 bases; unmatched bases: 5. The CDR3 extends over 15 amino acids. The germline gives CDR1 MGHRA, CDR2 YSYEKL. Here the CDR3 DNA reads TGCGCCAGCAGCCTACGACTAGCGGGGTTAGAGACCCAGTACTTC. Its protein product is CASSLRLAGLETQYF.

This clonotype was seen only a few times. The rearrangement joins TRBV20-1 to TRBJ2-5; perhaps TRBD1 as D (6 bases). With 0 bases removed from V and 5 bases from J, the gap between germline ends came to 10 bases. The CDR3 contains 13 residues. Per germline, CDR1 DFQATT and CDR2 SNEGSKA (reference sequence). This CDR3 reads CSARDWGRETQYF. For the CDR3, the DNA is TGCAGTGCTAGAGATTGGGGGCGGGAGACCCAGTACTTC.

Only a few counts were recorded for this clonotype. The chain joins TRBV12-3 or TRBV12-4 to TRBJ2-1; unclear D gene. V lost 2 bases, J lost 2 bases, and 10 bases lay in between. CDR3 size: 15 residues. The CDR3 sequence: CASSLNTLTYNEQFF. CDR3 coding DNA: TGTGCCAGCAGTTTAAATACCCTAACCTACAATGAGCAGTTCTTC.

The chain has TRBV6-1 and TRBJ1-1, with TRBD1 identical over 9 bases. The ends lost 1 base at V and 5 bases at J; junction bases unmatched: 2. Germline lookup yields CDR1 MNHNS and CDR2 SASEGT. This CDR3 region has 14 residues. In DNA, the CDR3 is TGTGCCAGCAGTGAAGACAGGGGGCGGACTGAAGCTTTCTTT. It encodes CASSEDRGRTEAFF.

This clonotype was counted between two and nine times. The rearrangement joins TRBV2 to TRBJ1-3; D not resolved. V dropped 3 bases and J dropped 8 bases, with 5 bases sitting between them. The CDR3 extends over 11 amino acids. From germline, CDR1 is SNHLY and CDR2 FYNNEI. The CDR3 protein is CASSEGYTIYF. CDR3 DNA sequence: TGTGCCAGCAGTGAGGGTTACACCATATATTTT.

V usage is TRBV20-1 and J usage is TRBJ2-5; 8 bases map to TRBD2. The CDR3 runs 14 residues. CDR1 is DFQATT and CDR2 is SNEGSKA in the germline V gene (reference sequence). Unmatched junction bases numbered 8, after V lost 3 bases and J lost 5 bases. The CDR3 region is CSARMAAGDETQYF. CDR3 nucleotide sequence: TGCAGTGCTAGGATGGCAGCGGGAGATGAGACCCAGTACTTC.

This clonotype occurred many times. The chain links TRBV4-2 to TRBJ2-1; no reliable D call. V lost 0 bases to trimming and J lost 2 bases, with 11 bases between them. Per the germline V gene, CDR1 is LGHNA and CDR2 is YNFKEQ. The CDR3 totals 16 residues. The CDR3 is CASSQDITAPYNEQFF. The CDR3 DNA is TGTGCCAGCAGCCAAGATATCACTGCTCCCTACAATGAGCAGTTCTTC.

This clonotype was picked up many times. The genes are TRBV4-1 and TRBJ1-5; no clear D. Germline CDR1 is MGHRA and CDR2 is YSYEKL. The V gene lost 0 bases and the J gene lost 4 bases, with 4 bases spanning the gap. This CDR3 comprises 13 residues. The CDR3 spells CASSQDRNQPQHF. CDR3 in DNA: TGCGCCAGCAGCCAAGATCGGAATCAGCCCCAGCATTTT.

There are a few counts of this clonotype. This chain connects TRBV9 to TRBJ2-1, with a possible D match to TRBD2 (5 bases). V gave up 0 bases and J gave up 3 bases, with 10 bases separating them. This CDR3 is built from 15 residues. CDR1 is SGDLS and CDR2 is YYNGEE in the germline V gene. Written as DNA, the CDR3 is TGTGCCAGCAGCGTAGGAAGCGGAGTCTACAATGAGCAGTTCTTC. Its translation: CASSVGSGVYNEQFF. Together with reference TRBV9 and TRBJ2-1, the CDR3 gives the full variable domain: DSGVTQTPKHLITATGQRVTLRCSPRSGDLSVYWYQQSLDQGLQFLIQYYNGEERAKGNILERFSAQQFPDLHSELNLSSLELGDSALYFCASSVGSGVYNEQFFGPGTRLTVL.